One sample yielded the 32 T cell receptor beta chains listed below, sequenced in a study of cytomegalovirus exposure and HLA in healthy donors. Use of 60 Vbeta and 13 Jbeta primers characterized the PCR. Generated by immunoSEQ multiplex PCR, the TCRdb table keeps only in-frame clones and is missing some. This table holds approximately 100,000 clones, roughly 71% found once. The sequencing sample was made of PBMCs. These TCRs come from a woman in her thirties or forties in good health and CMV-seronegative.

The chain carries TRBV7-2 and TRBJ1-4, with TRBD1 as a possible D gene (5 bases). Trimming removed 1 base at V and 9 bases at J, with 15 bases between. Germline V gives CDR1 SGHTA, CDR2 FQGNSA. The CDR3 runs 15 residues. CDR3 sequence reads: CASSLGGGVTKKLFF. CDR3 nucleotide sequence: TGTGCCAGCAGCTTAGGGGGGGGAGTTACTAAAAAACTGTTTTTT.

The DNA of the CDR3 is TGTGCCAGCAGCCACAGGGGAATCGAGCAGTACTTC. This codes for CASSHRGIEQYF. This chain uses TRBV7-6 with TRBJ2-7, with 7 bases identical to TRBD1. Trimming took 5 bases from V and 6 from J; bases not matched to a gene: 4. Germline V gene data show CDR1 as SGHVS and CDR2 as FNYEAQ. The CDR3 has 12 amino acids. Using reference TRBV7-6 and TRBJ2-7 for the parts outside the CDR3, the full variable domain is GAGVSQSPRYKVTKRGQDVALRCDPISGHVSLYWYRQALGQGPEFLTYFNYEAQQDKSGLPNDRFSAERPEGSISTLTIQRTEQRDSAMYRCASSHRGIEQYFGPGTRLTVT.

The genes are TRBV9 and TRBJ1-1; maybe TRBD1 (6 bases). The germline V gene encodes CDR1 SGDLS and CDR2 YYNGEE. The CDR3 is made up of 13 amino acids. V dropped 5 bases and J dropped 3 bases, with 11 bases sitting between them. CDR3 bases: TGTGCCAGCAGTCCCAGGGGACACACTGAAGCTTTCTTT. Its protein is CASSPRGHTEAFF.

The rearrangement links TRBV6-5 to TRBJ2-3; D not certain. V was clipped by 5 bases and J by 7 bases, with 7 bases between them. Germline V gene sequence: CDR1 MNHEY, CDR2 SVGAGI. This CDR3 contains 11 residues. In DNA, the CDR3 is TGTGCCAGCAGTAATCTATATACGCAGTATTTT. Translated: CASSNLYTQYF.

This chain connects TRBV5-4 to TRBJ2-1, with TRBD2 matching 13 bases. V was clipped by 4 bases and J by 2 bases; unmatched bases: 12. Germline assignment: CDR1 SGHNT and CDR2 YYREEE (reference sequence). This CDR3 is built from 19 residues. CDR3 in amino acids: CASSGELAGGPLPYNEQFF. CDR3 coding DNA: TGTGCCAGCAGCGGGGAACTAGCGGGGGGGCCTCTCCCCTACAATGAGCAGTTCTTC.

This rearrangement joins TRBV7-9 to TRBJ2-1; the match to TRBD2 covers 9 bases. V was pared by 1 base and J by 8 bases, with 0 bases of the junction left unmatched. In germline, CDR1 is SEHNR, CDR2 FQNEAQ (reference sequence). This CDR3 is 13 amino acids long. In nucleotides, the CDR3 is TGTGCCAGCAGCTTAGGGACTAGCGATGAGCAGTTCTTC. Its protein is CASSLGTSDEQFF.

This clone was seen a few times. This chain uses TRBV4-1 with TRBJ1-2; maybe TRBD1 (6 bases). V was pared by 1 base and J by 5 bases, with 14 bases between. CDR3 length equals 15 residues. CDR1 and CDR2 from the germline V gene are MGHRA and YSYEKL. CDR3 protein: CASSQVRGGLYGYTF. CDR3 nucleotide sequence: TGCGCCAGCAGCCAAGTTCGGGGGGGCCTGTATGGCTACACCTTC.

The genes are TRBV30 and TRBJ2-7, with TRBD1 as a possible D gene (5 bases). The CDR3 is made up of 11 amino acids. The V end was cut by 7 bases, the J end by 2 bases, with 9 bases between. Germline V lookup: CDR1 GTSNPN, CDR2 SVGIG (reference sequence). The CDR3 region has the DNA TGTGCCTTATCGACAGCCTACGAGCAGTACTTC. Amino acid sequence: CALSTAYEQYF.

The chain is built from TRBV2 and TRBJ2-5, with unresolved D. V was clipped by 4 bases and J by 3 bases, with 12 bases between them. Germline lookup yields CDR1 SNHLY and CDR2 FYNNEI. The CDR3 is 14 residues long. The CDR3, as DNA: TGTGCCAGCAGTGGGAACTACCAAAAAGAGACCCAGTACTTC. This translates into CASSGNYQKETQYF.

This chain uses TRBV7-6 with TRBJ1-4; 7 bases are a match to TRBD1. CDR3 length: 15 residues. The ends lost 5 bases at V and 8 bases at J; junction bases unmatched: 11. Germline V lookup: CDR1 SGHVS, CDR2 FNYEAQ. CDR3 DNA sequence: TGTGCCAGCAGCGCACAGGGGACGGCGAGGGAAAAACTGTTTTTT. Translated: CASSAQGTAREKLFF.

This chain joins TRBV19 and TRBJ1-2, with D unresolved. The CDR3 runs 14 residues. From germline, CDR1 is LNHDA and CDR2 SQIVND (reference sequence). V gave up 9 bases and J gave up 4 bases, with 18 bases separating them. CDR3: CASRMSGFAYGYTF. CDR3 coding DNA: TGTGCCAGCCGGATGTCAGGTTTTGCCTATGGCTACACCTTC.

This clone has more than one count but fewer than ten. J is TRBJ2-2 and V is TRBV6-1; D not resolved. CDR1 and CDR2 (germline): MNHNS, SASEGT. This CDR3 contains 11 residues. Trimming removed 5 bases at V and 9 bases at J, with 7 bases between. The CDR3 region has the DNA TGTGCCAGCAGTATAGTAAGGGAGCTGTTTTTT. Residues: CASSIVRELFF.

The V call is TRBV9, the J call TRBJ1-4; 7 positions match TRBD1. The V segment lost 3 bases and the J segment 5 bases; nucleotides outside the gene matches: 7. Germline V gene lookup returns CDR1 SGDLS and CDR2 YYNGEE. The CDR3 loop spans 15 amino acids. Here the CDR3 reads CASSAGQPMNEKLFF. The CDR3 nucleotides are TGTGCCAGCAGCGCGGGACAGCCTATGAATGAAAAACTGTTTTTT. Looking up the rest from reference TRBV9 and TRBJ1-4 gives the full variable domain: DSGVTQTPKHLITATGQRVTLRCSPRSGDLSVYWYQQSLDQGLQFLIQYYNGEERAKGNILERFSAQQFPDLHSELNLSSLELGDSALYFCASSAGQPMNEKLFFGSGTQLSVL.

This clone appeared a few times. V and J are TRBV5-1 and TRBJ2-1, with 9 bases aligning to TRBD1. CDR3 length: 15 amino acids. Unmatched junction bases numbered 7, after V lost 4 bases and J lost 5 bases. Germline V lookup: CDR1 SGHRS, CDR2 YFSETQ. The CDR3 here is CASSPMRTGDNEQFF. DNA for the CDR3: TGCGCCAGCAGCCCCATGCGGACAGGGGACAATGAGCAGTTCTTC.

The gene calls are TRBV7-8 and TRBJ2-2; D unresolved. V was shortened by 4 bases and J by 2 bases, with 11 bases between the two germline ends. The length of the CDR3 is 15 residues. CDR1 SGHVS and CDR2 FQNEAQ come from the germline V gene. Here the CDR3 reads CASSYRDSNTGELFF. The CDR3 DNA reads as TGTGCCAGCAGCTACAGAGATTCAAACACCGGGGAGCTGTTTTTT.

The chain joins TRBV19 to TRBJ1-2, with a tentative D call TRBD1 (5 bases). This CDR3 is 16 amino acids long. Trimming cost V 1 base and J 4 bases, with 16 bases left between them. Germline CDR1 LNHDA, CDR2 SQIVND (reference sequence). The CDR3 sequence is CASSIGRQPQLYGYTF. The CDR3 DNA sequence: TGTGCCAGTAGTATAGGTCGACAGCCCCAACTCTATGGCTACACCTTC.

The CDR3 DNA reads as TGCGCCAGCAGCTTGGTTGTTAGTGGCTATGGCTACACCTTC. This codes for CASSLVVSGYGYTF. V is TRBV5-1 and J is TRBJ1-2; D ambiguous. The V end was cut by 0 bases, the J end by 4 bases, with 10 bases between. This CDR3 has 14 amino acids. Per germline, CDR1 SGHRS and CDR2 YFSETQ.

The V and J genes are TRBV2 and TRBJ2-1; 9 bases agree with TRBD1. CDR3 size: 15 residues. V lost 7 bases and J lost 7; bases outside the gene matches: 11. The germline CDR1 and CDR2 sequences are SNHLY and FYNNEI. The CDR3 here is CASITGGAFSNEQFF. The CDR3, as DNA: TGTGCCAGCATTACAGGGGGCGCTTTCTCAAATGAGCAGTTCTTC.

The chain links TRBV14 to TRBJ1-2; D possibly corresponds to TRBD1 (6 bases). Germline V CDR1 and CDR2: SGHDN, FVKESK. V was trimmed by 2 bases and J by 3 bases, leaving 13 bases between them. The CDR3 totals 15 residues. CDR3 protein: CASSQTGRAYYGYTF. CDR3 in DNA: TGTGCCAGCAGCCAAACAGGGAGGGCCTACTATGGCTACACCTTC.

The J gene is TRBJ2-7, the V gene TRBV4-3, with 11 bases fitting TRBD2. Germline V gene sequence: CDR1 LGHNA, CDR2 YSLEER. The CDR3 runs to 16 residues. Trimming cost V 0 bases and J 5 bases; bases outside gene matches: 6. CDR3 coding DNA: TGCGCCAGCAGCCAAGATGTGCTAGCGGGGGGCAACGAGCAGTACTTC. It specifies CASSQDVLAGGNEQYF.

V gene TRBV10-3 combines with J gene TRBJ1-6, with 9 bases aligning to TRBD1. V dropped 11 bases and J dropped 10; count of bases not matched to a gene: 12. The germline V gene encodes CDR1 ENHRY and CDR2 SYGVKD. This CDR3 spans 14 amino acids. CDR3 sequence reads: CAVSPGQGGSPLHF. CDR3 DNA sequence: TGTGCCGTTTCCCCGGGACAGGGAGGCTCACCCCTCCACTTT.

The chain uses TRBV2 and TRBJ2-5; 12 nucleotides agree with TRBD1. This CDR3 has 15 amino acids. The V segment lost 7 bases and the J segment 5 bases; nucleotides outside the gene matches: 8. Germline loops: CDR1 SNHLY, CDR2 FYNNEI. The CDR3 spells CASTRRDRGPETQYF. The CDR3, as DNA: TGTGCCAGCACTCGCCGGGACAGGGGGCCGGAGACCCAGTACTTC.

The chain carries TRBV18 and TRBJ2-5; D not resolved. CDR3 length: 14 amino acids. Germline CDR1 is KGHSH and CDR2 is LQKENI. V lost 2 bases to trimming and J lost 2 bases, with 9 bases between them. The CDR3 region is CASSPSSQQETQYF. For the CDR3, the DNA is TGTGCCAGCTCACCAAGTTCCCAGCAAGAGACCCAGTACTTC.

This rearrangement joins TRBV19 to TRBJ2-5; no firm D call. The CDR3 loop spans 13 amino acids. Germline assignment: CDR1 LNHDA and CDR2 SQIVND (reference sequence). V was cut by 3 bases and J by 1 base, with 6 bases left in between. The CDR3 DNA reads TGTGCCAGTAGTATCTTTAGCCAAGAGACCCAGTACTTC. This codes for CASSIFSQETQYF. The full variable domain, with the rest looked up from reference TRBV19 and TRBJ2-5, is DGGITQSPKYLFRKEGQNVTLSCEQNLNHDAMYWYRQDPGQGLRLIYYSQIVNDFQKGDIAEGYSVSREKKESFPLTVTSAQKNPTAFYLCASSIFSQETQYFGPGTRLLVL.

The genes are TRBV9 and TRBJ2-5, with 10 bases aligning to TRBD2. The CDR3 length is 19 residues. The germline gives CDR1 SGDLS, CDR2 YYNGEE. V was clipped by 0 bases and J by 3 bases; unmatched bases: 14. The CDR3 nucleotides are TGTGCCAGCAGCGTAGGGCCTAGCGGGGGAGCCCTGGCCAAAGAGACCCAGTACTTC. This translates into CASSVGPSGGALAKETQYF. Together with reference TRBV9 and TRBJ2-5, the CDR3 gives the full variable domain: DSGVTQTPKHLITATGQRVTLRCSPRSGDLSVYWYQQSLDQGLQFLIQYYNGEERAKGNILERFSAQQFPDLHSELNLSSLELGDSALYFCASSVGPSGGALAKETQYFGPGTRLLVL.

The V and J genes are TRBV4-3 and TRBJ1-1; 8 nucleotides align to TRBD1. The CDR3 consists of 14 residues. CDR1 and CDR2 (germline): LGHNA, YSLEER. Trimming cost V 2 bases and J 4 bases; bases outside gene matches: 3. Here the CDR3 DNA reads TGCGCCAGCAGCCAACACAGGGGGAGCACTGAAGCTTTCTTT. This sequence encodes CASSQHRGSTEAFF.

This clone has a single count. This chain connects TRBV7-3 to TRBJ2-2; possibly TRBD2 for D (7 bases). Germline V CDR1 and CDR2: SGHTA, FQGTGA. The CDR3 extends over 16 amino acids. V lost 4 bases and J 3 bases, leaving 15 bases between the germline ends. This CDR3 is CASSSMGGPDTGELFF. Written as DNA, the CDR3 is TGTGCCAGCAGCTCCATGGGGGGGCCGGACACCGGGGAGCTGTTTTTT.

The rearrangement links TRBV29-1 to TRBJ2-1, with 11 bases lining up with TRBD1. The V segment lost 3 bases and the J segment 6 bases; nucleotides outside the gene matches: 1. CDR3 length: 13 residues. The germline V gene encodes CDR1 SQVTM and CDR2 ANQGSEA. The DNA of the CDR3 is TGCAGCGTTGAGGGACAGGGGGGCAATGAGCAGTTCTTC. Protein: CSVEGQGGNEQFF.

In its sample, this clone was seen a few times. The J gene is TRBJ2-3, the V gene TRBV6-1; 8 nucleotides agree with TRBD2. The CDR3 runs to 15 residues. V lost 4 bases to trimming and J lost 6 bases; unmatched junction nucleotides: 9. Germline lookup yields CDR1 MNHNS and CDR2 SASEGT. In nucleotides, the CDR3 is TGTGCCAGCAGTGCCGGGGGGGGCCCAAGGGATACGCAGTATTTT. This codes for CASSAGGGPRDTQYF.

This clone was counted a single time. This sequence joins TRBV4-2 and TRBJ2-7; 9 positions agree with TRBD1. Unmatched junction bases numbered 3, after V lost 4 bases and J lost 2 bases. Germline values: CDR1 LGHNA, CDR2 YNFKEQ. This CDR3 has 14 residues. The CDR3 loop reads CASSRDRATYEQYF. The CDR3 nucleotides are TGTGCCAGCAGCCGGGACAGGGCGACCTACGAGCAGTACTTC.

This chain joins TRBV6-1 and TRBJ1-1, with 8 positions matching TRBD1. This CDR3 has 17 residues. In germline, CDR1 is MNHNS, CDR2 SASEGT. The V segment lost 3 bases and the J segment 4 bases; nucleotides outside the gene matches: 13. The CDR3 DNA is TGTGCCAGCAGTGAGATTGTGGGCAGGGGGCGCGTCACTGAAGCTTTCTTT. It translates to CASSEIVGRGRVTEAFF.

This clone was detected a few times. The CDR3 DNA sequence: TGTGCCAGCAGCCGGACTTTTATTTATGAAAAACTGTTTTTT. Residues: CASSRTFIYEKLFF. The chain couples TRBV6-6 to TRBJ1-4; D unresolved. The CDR3 consists of 14 residues. The germline gives CDR1 MNHNY, CDR2 SVGAGI (reference sequence). Trimming took off 6 bases at V and 6 bases at J, with 14 bases between the two ends.